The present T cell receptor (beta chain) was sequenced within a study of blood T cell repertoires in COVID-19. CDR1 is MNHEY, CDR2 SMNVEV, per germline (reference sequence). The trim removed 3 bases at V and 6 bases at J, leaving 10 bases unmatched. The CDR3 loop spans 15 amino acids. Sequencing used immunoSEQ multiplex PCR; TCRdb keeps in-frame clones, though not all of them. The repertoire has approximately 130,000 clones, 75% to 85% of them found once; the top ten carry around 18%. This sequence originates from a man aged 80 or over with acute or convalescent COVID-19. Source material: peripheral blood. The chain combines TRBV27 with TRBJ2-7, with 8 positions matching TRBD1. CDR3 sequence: CASSFRRGQLGEQYF. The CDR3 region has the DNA TGTGCCAGCAGTTTTCGCAGGGGGCAGTTGGGCGAGCAGTACTTC.